This TCR beta chain is from a study of T cell responses to AZD1222 COVID-19 vaccine. Study-level points and caveats: Only a handful of AZD1222 recipients were seropositive at baseline. Spike-specific TCR depth and breadth grew after two AZD1222 doses. Females outnumbered males among donors, who were mostly white British; clonal diversity was possibly underestimated.

The CDR3 is 12 amino acids. Germline assignment: CDR1 SNHLY and CDR2 FYNNEI. Concerning this clone: Its antigen is as yet unknown. Its ends do not fully match the called genes, so a read error is possible.

The table came from immunoSEQ multiplex PCR; TCRdb's copy has only in-frame clones and leaves some out. The sample shows under 150,000 clones, approximately 87% of them seen only once. This clonotype originated in an adult who received the AZD1222 COVID-19 vaccine. This material consisted of peripheral blood, taken 28 days after the second AZD1222 dose. The chain couples TRBV2 to TRBJ1-5; D is uncertain. For the CDR3, the DNA is TGTGCCAGCCGTGAGCTGGGTCAGCCCCAGCATTTT. This sequence encodes CASRELGQPQHF.